This T cell receptor (beta chain) was obtained from a study of T-cell memory formation after mild COVID-19. This clonotype was observed a handful of times. Germline V gives CDR1 LGHNA, CDR2 YSLEER. V lost 0 bases and J lost 4; bases outside the gene matches: 13. The CDR3 has 20 amino acids. Via MiXCR, TCRdb re-called the 5' RACE reads, giving one row per CDR3 protein. The sample has 470,000 or so distinct CDR3 sequences, approximately 19% seen once. The material sequenced was PBMCs or a T cell subset sorted from them (not recorded which). The J gene is TRBJ1-6, the V gene TRBV4-3; 9 bases match TRBD1. The sequence derives from a young man who had mild COVID-19 (a few samples of this study predate the infection). Cell type and time point are not known. CDR3 sequence: CASSQDLLYRGQGYNSPLHF. In DNA, the CDR3 is TGCGCCAGCAGCCAAGACCTCTTGTACAGGGGGCAGGGGTATAATTCACCCCTCCACTTT.